The 8 T cell receptor beta chains in this list originate from one sample, sequenced in a study of OX40 agonist ivuxolimab in advanced cancers. TCRdb keeps only in-frame clones here, not all; method: immunoSEQ multiplex PCR. Seen here are around 70,000 clones, roughly 87% observed once, and the top ten hold 2% to 2.5%. The sequencing used CD4+ or CD8+ T cells sorted from blood, collected in a trial of the OX40 agonist ivuxolimab. These receptor sequences come from an adult with an advanced solid tumor such as melanoma, head and neck, liver or kidney cancer.

The V and J genes are TRBV18 and TRBJ1-1; 9 nucleotides align to TRBD1. CDR3 length: 17 residues. Trimming cost V 5 bases and J 7 bases; bases outside gene matches: 17. CDR1 and CDR2 (germline): KGHSH, LQKENI. The CDR3 is CASSDTGTGFPTDEAFF. The DNA for the CDR3 is TGTGCCAGCTCAGATACCGGGACAGGGTTCCCTACCGATGAAGCTTTCTTT. Full variable domain (remainder filled in from reference TRBV18 and TRBJ1-1): NAGVMQNPRHLVRRRGQEARLRCSPMKGHSHVYWYRQLPEEGLKFMVYLQKENIIDESGMPKERFSAEFPKEGPSILRIQQVVRGDSAAYFCASSDTGTGFPTDEAFFGQGTRLTVV.

The chain combines TRBV30 with TRBJ1-2; 9 bases match TRBD1. This CDR3 region has 12 residues. Germline V gene sequence: CDR1 GTSNPN, CDR2 SVGIG (reference sequence). Trimming took 4 bases from V and 6 from J; bases not matched to a gene: 3. Written as DNA, the CDR3 is TGTGCCTGGAAAGACAGGGGGAATGGCTACACCTTC. Amino acids: CAWKDRGNGYTF.

The chain has TRBV7-9 and TRBJ2-3; maybe TRBD2 (5 bases). V dropped 6 bases and J dropped 5 bases, with 18 bases sitting between them. The CDR3 runs 15 residues. Germline V lookup: CDR1 SEHNR, CDR2 FQNEAQ (reference sequence). The DNA of the CDR3 is TGTGCCAGCAGATTCGCGGGCGTTGTGGGAGATACGCAGTATTTT. Its translation is CASRFAGVVGDTQYF.

This clone was observed a handful of times. J is TRBJ2-3 and V is TRBV19; D unresolved. V was pared by 5 bases and J by 0 bases, with 12 bases between. CDR3 length: 15 amino acids. The germline CDR1 and CDR2 sequences are LNHDA and SQIVND (reference sequence). In DNA form, the CDR3 reads TGTGCCAGTAGTCCCCCGTTCGCTAGCACAGATACGCAGTATTTT. Protein sequence: CASSPPFASTDTQYF.

The J gene is TRBJ1-2, the V gene TRBV19, with TRBD1 matching over 9 bases. CDR1 is LNHDA, CDR2 SQIVND, per germline (reference sequence). Trimming at V came to 6 bases and at J to 6 bases, leaving 5 bases not matched to a gene. There are 13 residues in the CDR3. CDR3 DNA: TGTGCCAGTAGAGTCGGGACAGGGCATGGCTACACCTTC. This codes for CASRVGTGHGYTF.

The chain uses TRBV29-1 and TRBJ2-2, with D perhaps given as TRBD1 or TRBD2 (5 bases each). Trimming removed 4 bases at V and 1 base at J, with 10 bases between. The CDR3 sequence is 14 residues long. The germline gives CDR1 SQVTM, CDR2 ANQGSEA. The CDR3 loop is CSVGTGLNTGELFF. CDR3 DNA sequence: TGCAGCGTTGGTACAGGACTGAACACCGGGGAGCTGTTTTTT.

V gene TRBV11-1 combines with J gene TRBJ2-5; 10 bases align to TRBD2. Germline CDR1 is SGHAT and CDR2 is FQDESV (reference sequence). CDR3 length: 15 amino acids. Trimming removed 3 bases from V and 3 bases from J; junction bases left unmatched: 4. The CDR3 is CASSFTLAGEETQYF. The CDR3 DNA sequence: TGTGCCAGCAGCTTCACCCTAGCGGGAGAAGAGACCCAGTACTTC.

This CDR3 is CAIRRGEQDEQFF. The DNA for the CDR3 is TGTGCCATCAGACGGGGGGAGCAAGATGAGCAGTTCTTC. This rearrangement joins TRBV10-3 to TRBJ2-1; the match to TRBD2 covers 7 bases. This CDR3 contains 13 residues. Losses at the gene ends were 6 bases for V and 8 bases for J; bases not matched to a gene: 7. The V gene's germline CDR1 is ENHRY and CDR2 SYGVKD.